This TCR beta chain stems from a study of a mutant IDH1 vaccine in newly diagnosed glioma. The overall study: Onset of vaccination occurred 4-6 weeks following radiotherapy alone, or with temozolomide cycles. V12 fell at week 35 and V13, the study end, at week 47.

A word on this clone: The antigen is not known.

The time point here: week 35, safety follow-up. In the vaccine, a single dose held 300 ug of the mutant IDH1 20-mer peptide, along with topical imiquimod. Clones were read by immunoSEQ multiplex PCR, and TCRdb kept only the in-frame ones, dropping some. The sample carries 50,000 to 70,000 clones, around 74% recorded once. CDR3 length: 14 residues. CDR1 and CDR2 from the germline V gene are GTSNPN and SVGIG (reference sequence). J gave up 5 bases and V 2 bases, and 8 bases lay outside the gene matches. The sequence came from a man aged 50 to 59 with glioma. V usage is TRBV30 and J usage is TRBJ2-7; TRBD2 agrees at 8 bases. Sample: PBMCs, taken from a glioma patient whose treatment included an IDH1 peptide vaccine. The CDR3 bases are TGTGCCTGGAGTATTAGCGGGATCCCCAACGAGCAGTACTTC. As protein: CAWSISGIPNEQYF.